This T cell receptor (beta chain) is from a study of Graves' ophthalmopathy and Graves' hyperthyroidism. For the study at large: Ahead of any treatment, peripheral blood was obtained at the initial diagnosis.

Certain patients, namely those with other autoimmune diseases, uncontrolled infections, pregnancy or lactation, were excluded. A diagnosis was made from clinical symptoms together with serum thyroxine, TRAb, thyroid ultrasound and orbital computed tomography. RNA transcripts served as template for amplifying TCR beta CDR3 sequences. The workflow started with a first-round RT-PCR run with HTBI primers and then moved on to a second-round multiplex PCR. A single record per CDR3 protein comes from TCRdb applying MiXCR to the multiplex PCR reads. The profile shows roughly 220,000 distinct CDR3 sequences, around 50% of them singletons. The sample comprised peripheral blood. This sequence was found in an adult man with Graves' ophthalmopathy.

The CDR3 DNA reads TGTGCCAGCAGCGGTCTTCGGGACTCTCGCTCCTACGAGCAGTACTTC. Amino acid sequence: CASSGLRDSRSYEQYF. This sequence joins TRBV3-1 and TRBJ2-7; possibly TRBD2 for D (6 bases). In germline, CDR1 is LGHDT, CDR2 YNNKEL (reference sequence). V was pared by 5 bases and J by 0 bases, with 17 bases between. CDR3 size: 16 residues.